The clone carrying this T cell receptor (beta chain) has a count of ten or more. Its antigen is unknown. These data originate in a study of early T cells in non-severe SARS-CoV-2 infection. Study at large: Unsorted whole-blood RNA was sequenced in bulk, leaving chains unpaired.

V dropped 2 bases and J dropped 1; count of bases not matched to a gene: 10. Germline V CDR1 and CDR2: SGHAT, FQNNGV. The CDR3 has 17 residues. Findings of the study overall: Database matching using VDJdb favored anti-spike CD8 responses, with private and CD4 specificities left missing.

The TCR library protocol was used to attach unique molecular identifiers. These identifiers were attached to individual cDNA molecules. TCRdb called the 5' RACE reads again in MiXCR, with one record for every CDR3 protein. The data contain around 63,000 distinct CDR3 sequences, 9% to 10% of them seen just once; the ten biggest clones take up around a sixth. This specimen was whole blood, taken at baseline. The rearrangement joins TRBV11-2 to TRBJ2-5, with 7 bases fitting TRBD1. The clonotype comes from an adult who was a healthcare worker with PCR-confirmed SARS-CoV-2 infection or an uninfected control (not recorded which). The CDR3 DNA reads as TGTGCCAGCAGCTTATGGATTCGACAGGGCAGCCAAGAGACCCAGTACTTC. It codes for CASSLWIRQGSQETQYF.